Listed below are T cell receptor beta chains from one sample, sequenced in a study of blood T cell repertoires in COVID-19. Clones were read by immunoSEQ multiplex PCR, and TCRdb kept only the in-frame ones, dropping some. This sample has about 310,000 clones; around nine tenths occur once, and the top ten carry 8% to 10%. Sequenced: PBMCs or T cells enriched from blood (not recorded which). These receptors were obtained from a woman in her thirties or forties who had recovered from COVID-19. The conserved cysteine and the conserved F or W are not part of the CDR3 here. The order of the fields is J gene, V gene, CDR3 protein.

TRBJ2-7,TRBV28,ASRAPGTGPHEQY
TRBJ2-7,TRBV11-3,ASSLMGQGAYEQY
TRBJ1-4,TRBV11-3,ASSSLTGGYEKLF
TRBJ2-7,TRBV30,AWRHRDTTYEQY
TRBJ2-3,TRBV24-1,ATSDSPPGTDTQY
TRBJ2-7,TRBV15,ATSKGTGSSYEQY
TRBJ2-1,TRBV7-2,ASSLVAGGRNNEQF
TRBJ2-7,TRBV29-1,SARTSKDYEQY
TRBJ1-1,TRBV7-3,ASSLTAWASNTEAF
TRBJ2-1,TRBV2,ASSSSGNFVDEQF
TRBJ2-2,TRBV7-9,ASSQATLTSTGELF
TRBJ2-7,TRBV9,ASSAGGQGARYEQY
TRBJ2-1,TRBV5-1,ASSLEFTSGGANYNEQF
TRBJ1-3,TRBV19,ASSNTGGSGNTIY
TRBJ1-4,TRBV19,ASGWTGEDEKLF
TRBJ1-4,TRBV4-2,ASSQGAGGEEKLF
TRBJ2-5,TRBV7-9,ASSLRREAGRETQY
TRBJ1-1,TRBV29-1,SVEAGALNTEAF
TRBJ2-1,TRBV3-1/TRBV3-2,ASRGTSGTVEQF
TRBJ1-4,TRBV28,ASSETLATNEKLF
TRBJ2-7,TRBV18,ASSPPEKTSWYEQY
TRBJ1-4,TRBV19,ASSIWQGNEKLF
TRBJ2-7,TRBV3-1/TRBV3-2,ASSQGGAYEQY
TRBJ2-7,TRBV6-6,ASSYSAGDYEQY
TRBJ1-3,TRBV9,ASSVQGTGNTIY
TRBJ2-1,TRBV5-4,ASSPGQGKIAYNEQF
TRBJ2-1,TRBV12-5,ASGLRTSGDYNEQF
TRBJ1-4,TRBV11-2,ASSFVGKGEKLF
TRBJ1-3,TRBV30,AWSVPRTAVGNTIY
TRBJ1-2,TRBV28,ASSFGAGGTYGYT
TRBJ1-2,TRBV6-2/TRBV6-3,ASSSPRQGARGYT